The text below deals with one TCR beta chain. This entry comes from a study of technical replicates of blood from a handful of donors. The V and J ends lost 4 bases and 0 bases respectively, with 7 bases between them. Germline V CDR1 and CDR2: SGHRS, YFSETQ. The CDR3 has 13 residues. Sequencing was performed with immunoSEQ multiplex PCR; in TCRdb, only in-frame clones are kept and a portion is missing. The sample holds around 65,000 clones, roughly 86% seen once. Sequencing input: PBMCs. This receptor was taken from a human donor in good health. Some clones in this sample may be carry-over from other donors' samples. The V call is TRBV5-1, the J call TRBJ2-5; a weak D match, TRBD1 (5 bases). CDR3 loop: CASSPDNQETQYF. The CDR3 DNA sequence: TGCGCCAGCAGCCCGGACAACCAAGAGACCCAGTACTTC.